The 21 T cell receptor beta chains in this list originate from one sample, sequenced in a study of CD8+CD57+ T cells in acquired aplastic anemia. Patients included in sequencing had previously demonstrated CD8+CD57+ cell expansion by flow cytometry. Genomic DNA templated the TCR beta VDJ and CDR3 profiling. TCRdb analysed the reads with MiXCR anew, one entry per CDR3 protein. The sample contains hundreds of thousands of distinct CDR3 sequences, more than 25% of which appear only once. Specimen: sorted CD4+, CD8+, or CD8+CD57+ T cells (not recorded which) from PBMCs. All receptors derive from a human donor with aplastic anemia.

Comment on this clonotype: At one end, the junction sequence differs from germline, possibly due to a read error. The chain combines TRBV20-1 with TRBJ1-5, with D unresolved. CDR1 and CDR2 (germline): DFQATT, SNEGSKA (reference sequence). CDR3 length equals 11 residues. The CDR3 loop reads CSATDSQPRHF. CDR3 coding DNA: TGCAGTGCTACTGATAGCCAGCCCCGGCATTTT.

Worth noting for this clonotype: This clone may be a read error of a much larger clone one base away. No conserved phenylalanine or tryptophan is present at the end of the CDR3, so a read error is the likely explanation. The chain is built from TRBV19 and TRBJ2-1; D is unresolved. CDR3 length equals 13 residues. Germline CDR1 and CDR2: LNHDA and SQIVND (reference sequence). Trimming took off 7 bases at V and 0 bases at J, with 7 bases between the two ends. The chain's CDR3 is CASNPSSYNEQFV. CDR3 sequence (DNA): TGTGCCAGTAACCCAAGCTCCTACAATGAGCAGTTCGTC.

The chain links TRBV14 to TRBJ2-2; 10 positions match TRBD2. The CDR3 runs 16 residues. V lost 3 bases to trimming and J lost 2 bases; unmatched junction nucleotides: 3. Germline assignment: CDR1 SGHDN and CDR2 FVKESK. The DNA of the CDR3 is TGTGCCAGCAGCCATAGGACTAGCGGAAACACCGGGGAGCTGTTTTTT. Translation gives CASSHRTSGNTGELFF.

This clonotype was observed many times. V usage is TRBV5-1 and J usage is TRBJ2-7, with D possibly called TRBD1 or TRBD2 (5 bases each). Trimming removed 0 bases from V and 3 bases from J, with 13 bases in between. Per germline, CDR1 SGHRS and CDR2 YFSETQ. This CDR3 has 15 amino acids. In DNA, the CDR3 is TGCGCCAGCAGCTTGGCCGGGACCCCGGGCTACGAGCAGTACTTC. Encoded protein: CASSLAGTPGYEQYF.

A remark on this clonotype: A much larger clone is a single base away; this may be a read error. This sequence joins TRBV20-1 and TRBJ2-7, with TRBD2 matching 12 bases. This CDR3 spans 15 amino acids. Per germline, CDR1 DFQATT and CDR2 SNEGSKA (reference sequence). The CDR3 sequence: CSTRKASGGGYEQYF. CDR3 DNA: TGCAGTACTAGGAAGGCTAGCGGGGGGGGCTACGAGCAGTACTTC.

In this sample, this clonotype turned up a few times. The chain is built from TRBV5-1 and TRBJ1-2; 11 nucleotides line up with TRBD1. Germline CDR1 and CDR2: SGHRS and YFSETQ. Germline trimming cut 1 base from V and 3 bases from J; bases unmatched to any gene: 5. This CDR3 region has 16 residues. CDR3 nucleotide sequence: TGCGCCAGCAGCTTGAACGGACAGGGGGCCTACTATGGCTACACCTTC. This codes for CASSLNGQGAYYGYTF.

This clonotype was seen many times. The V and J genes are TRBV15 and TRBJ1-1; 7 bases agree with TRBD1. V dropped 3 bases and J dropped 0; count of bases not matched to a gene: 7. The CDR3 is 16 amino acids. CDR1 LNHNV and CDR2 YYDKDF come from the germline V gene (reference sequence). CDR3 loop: CATSSPRQGLNTEAFF. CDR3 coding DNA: TGTGCCACCAGCAGCCCCAGACAGGGATTGAACACTGAAGCTTTCTTT.

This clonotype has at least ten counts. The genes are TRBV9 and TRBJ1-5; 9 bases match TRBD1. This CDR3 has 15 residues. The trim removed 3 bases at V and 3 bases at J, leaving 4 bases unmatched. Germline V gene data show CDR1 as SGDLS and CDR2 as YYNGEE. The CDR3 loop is CASSEGTGLNQPQHF. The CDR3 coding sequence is TGTGCCAGCAGCGAAGGGACAGGGCTCAATCAGCCCCAGCATTTT. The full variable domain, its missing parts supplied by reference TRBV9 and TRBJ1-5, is DSGVTQTPKHLITATGQRVTLRCSPRSGDLSVYWYQQSLDQGLQFLIQYYNGEERAKGNILERFSAQQFPDLHSELNLSSLELGDSALYFCASSEGTGLNQPQHFGDGTRLSIL.

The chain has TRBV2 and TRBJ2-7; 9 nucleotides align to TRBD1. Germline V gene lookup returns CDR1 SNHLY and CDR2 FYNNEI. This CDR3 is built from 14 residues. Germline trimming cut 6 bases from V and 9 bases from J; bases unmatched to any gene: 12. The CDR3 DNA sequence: TGTGCCAGCAGGGACCGACAGGGGGTCGACGGGCAGTACTTC. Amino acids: CASRDRQGVDGQYF.

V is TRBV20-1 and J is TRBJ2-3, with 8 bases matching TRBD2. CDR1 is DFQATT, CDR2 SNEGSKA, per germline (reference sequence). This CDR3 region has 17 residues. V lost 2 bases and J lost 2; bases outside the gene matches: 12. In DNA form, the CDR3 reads TGCAGTGCTAGACTCCGTTTTGCGGGAGGATCCACAGATACGCAGTATTTT. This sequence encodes CSARLRFAGGSTDTQYF.

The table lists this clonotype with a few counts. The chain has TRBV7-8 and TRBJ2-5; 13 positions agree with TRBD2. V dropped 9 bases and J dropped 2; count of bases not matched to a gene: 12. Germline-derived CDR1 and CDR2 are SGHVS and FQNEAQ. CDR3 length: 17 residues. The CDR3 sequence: CASGRTSGGNLQETQYF. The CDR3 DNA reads TGTGCCAGTGGAAGGACTAGCGGGGGCAACCTACAAGAGACCCAGTACTTC.

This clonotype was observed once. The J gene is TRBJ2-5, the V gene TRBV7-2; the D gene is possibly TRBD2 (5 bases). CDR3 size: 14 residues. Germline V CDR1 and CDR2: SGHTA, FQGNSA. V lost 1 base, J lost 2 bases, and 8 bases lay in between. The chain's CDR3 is CASSLGRVQETQYF. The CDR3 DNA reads TGTGCCAGCAGCTTAGGGCGGGTTCAAGAGACCCAGTACTTC.

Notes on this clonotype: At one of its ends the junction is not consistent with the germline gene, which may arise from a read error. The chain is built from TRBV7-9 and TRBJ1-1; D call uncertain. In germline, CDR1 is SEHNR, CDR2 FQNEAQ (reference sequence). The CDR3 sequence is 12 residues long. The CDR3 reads CASSFGNTGAFF. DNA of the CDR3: TGTGCCAGCAGCTTCGGGAACACTGGAGCTTTCTTT.

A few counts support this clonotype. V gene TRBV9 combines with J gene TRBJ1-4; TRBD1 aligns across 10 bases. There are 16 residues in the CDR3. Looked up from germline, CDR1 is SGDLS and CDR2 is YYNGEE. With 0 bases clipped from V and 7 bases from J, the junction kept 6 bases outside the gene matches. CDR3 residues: CASSVEGTGVGEKLFF. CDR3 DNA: TGTGCCAGCAGCGTAGAGGGGACAGGGGTAGGTGAAAAACTGTTTTTT.

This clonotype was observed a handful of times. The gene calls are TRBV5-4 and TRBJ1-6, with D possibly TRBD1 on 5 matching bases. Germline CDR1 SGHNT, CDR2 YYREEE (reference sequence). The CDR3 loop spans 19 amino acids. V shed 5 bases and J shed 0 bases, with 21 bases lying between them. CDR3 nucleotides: TGTGCCAGCAGTTATCGGGGGGGGTCGGTTAGCTCCTATAATTCACCCCTCCACTTT. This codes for CASSYRGGSVSSYNSPLHF.

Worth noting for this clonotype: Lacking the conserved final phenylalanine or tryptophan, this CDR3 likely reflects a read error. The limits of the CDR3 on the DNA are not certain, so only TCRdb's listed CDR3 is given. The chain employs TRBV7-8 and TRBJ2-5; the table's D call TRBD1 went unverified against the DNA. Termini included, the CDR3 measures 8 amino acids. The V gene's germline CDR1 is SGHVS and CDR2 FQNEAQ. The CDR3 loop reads CASSGPQG.

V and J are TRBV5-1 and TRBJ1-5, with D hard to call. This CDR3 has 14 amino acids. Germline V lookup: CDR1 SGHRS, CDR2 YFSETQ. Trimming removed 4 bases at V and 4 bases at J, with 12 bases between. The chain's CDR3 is CASSPTIGNQPQHF. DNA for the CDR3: TGCGCCAGCAGCCCTACGATTGGGAATCAGCCCCAGCATTTT.

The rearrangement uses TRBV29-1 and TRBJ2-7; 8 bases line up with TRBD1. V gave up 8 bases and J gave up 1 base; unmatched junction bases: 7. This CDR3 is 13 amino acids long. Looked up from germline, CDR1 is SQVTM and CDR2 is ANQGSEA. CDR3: CSQGDRGSYEQYF. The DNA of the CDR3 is TGCAGCCAAGGAGACAGGGGATCCTACGAGCAGTACTTC.

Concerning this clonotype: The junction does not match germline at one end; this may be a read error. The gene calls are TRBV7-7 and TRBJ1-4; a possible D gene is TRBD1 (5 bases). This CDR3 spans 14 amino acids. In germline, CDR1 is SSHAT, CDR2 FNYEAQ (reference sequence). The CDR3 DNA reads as TGTGCTAGCAGCCCAGGGAGGTGGGCTGAAAAACTGTTTTTT. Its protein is CASSPGRWAEKLFF.

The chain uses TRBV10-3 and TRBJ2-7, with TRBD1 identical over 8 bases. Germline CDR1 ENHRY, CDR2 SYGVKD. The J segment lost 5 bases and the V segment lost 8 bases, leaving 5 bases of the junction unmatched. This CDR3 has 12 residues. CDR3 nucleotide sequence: TGTGCCATCGGGACAGGACGGGACGAGCAGTACTTC. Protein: CAIGTGRDEQYF.

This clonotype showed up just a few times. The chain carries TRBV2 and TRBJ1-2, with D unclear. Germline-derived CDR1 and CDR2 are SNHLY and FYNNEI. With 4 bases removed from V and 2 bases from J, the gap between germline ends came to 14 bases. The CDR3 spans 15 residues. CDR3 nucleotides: TGTGCCAGCAGTGCTATCCCAAAGGGCAACTATGGCTACACCTTC. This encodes CASSAIPKGNYGYTF.